The rows below give T cell receptor beta chains drawn from one sample of a study of monozygotic twins with inflammatory bowel disease. From its re-call of the 5' RACE reads, TCRdb lists each CDR3 protein once, without DNA. Reported are approximately 400,000 distinct CDR3 sequences; the ten largest clones contain around 2.6%. The sequencing sample was made of blood. The origin of the receptors is a human donor with ulcerative colitis or Crohn's disease, or a healthy co-twin of an affected twin (not recorded which). CDR3s include the opening cysteine and the closing phenylalanine or tryptophan.

v_gene: TRBV27
j_gene: TRBJ2-1
CDR3aa: CASSPSTGVVNEQFF

v_gene: TRBV5-1
j_gene: TRBJ2-2
CDR3aa: CASSMTGGATGELFF

v_gene: TRBV5-4
j_gene: TRBJ1-2
CDR3aa: CASSAFGQHDNYGYTF

v_gene: TRBV18
j_gene: TRBJ1-6
CDR3aa: CASSPQGASNNSPLHF

v_gene: TRBV24-1
j_gene: TRBJ2-5
CDR3aa: CATSDLGDPGETQYF

v_gene: TRBV29-1
j_gene: TRBJ1-1
CDR3aa: CSAEAAGHMNTEAFF

v_gene: TRBV5-1
j_gene: TRBJ2-7
CDR3aa: CASSLGLGLPTYEQYF

v_gene: TRBV20-1
j_gene: TRBJ2-1
CDR3aa: CSARDLEGGGSYNEQFF

v_gene: TRBV29-1
j_gene: TRBJ1-1
CDR3aa: CSVGVDGPGAFF

v_gene: TRBV7-2
j_gene: TRBJ1-5
CDR3aa: CASSLATGAGQPQHF

v_gene: TRBV6-2/TRBV6-3
j_gene: TRBJ2-2
CDR3aa: CASSYFGENTGELFF

v_gene: TRBV18
j_gene: TRBJ2-1
CDR3aa: CASSPTNVGQGRGRSSYNEQFF

v_gene: TRBV7-3
j_gene: TRBJ2-1
CDR3aa: CASSYRAGPYNEQFF

v_gene: TRBV21-1
j_gene: TRBJ2-4
CDR3aa: CGMRANLAKNIQYF

v_gene: TRBV4-1
j_gene: TRBJ1-5
CDR3aa: CASSQADSQPQHF

v_gene: TRBV3-1
j_gene: TRBJ2-3
CDR3aa: CASSQVRTGGPLSTDTQYF

v_gene: TRBV24-1
j_gene: TRBJ2-3
CDR3aa: CATRNTDTQYF

v_gene: TRBV9
j_gene: TRBJ1-5
CDR3aa: CASSPGPLGNQPQHF

v_gene: TRBV11-1
j_gene: TRBJ1-1
CDR3aa: CASSPDGEGRGLGTEAFF

v_gene: TRBV7-2
j_gene: TRBJ2-7
CDR3aa: CASSLAGTGGRYEQYF

v_gene: TRBV20-1
j_gene: TRBJ2-5
CDR3aa: CSASGGGATETQYF

v_gene: TRBV20-1
j_gene: TRBJ2-3
CDR3aa: CSAESLDRGTDTQYF

v_gene: TRBV6-1
j_gene: TRBJ1-1
CDR3aa: CASTQGGLNTEAFF

v_gene: TRBV4-3
j_gene: TRBJ1-2
CDR3aa: CASSQDYPNYGYTF

v_gene: TRBV5-1
j_gene: TRBJ2-3
CDR3aa: CASSLAGVAQYF

v_gene: TRBV19
j_gene: TRBJ1-1
CDR3aa: CASSPRGSTGVMNTEAFF

v_gene: TRBV5-1
j_gene: TRBJ2-7
CDR3aa: CASSLAGLDSYEQYF

v_gene: TRBV30
j_gene: TRBJ1-6
CDR3aa: CAWISRLGAFGNSPLHF

v_gene: TRBV6-1
j_gene: TRBJ2-6
CDR3aa: CASYYPGQGASGANVLTF

v_gene: TRBV12-3/TRBV12-4
j_gene: TRBJ2-7
CDR3aa: CASSPRDRLGEQYF

v_gene: TRBV7-3
j_gene: TRBJ2-2
CDR3aa: CASSLRVAGYTGELFF

v_gene: TRBV20-1
j_gene: TRBJ2-3
CDR3aa: CSATPRSRGYTDTQYF

v_gene: TRBV2
j_gene: TRBJ1-1
CDR3aa: CASSESRLNTEAFF

v_gene: TRBV12-3/TRBV12-4
j_gene: TRBJ2-5
CDR3aa: CASSLLGARETQYF

v_gene: TRBV5-1
j_gene: TRBJ2-3
CDR3aa: CASSLAGRAFLDTQYF

v_gene: TRBV6-1
j_gene: TRBJ2-2
CDR3aa: CASSEALLSSGGVFGELFF

v_gene: TRBV7-9
j_gene: TRBJ2-1
CDR3aa: CASSLASVSYNEQFF

v_gene: TRBV28
j_gene: TRBJ2-7
CDR3aa: CASSLEVPSYEQYF

v_gene: TRBV18
j_gene: TRBJ1-1
CDR3aa: CASSPVGNSEAFF